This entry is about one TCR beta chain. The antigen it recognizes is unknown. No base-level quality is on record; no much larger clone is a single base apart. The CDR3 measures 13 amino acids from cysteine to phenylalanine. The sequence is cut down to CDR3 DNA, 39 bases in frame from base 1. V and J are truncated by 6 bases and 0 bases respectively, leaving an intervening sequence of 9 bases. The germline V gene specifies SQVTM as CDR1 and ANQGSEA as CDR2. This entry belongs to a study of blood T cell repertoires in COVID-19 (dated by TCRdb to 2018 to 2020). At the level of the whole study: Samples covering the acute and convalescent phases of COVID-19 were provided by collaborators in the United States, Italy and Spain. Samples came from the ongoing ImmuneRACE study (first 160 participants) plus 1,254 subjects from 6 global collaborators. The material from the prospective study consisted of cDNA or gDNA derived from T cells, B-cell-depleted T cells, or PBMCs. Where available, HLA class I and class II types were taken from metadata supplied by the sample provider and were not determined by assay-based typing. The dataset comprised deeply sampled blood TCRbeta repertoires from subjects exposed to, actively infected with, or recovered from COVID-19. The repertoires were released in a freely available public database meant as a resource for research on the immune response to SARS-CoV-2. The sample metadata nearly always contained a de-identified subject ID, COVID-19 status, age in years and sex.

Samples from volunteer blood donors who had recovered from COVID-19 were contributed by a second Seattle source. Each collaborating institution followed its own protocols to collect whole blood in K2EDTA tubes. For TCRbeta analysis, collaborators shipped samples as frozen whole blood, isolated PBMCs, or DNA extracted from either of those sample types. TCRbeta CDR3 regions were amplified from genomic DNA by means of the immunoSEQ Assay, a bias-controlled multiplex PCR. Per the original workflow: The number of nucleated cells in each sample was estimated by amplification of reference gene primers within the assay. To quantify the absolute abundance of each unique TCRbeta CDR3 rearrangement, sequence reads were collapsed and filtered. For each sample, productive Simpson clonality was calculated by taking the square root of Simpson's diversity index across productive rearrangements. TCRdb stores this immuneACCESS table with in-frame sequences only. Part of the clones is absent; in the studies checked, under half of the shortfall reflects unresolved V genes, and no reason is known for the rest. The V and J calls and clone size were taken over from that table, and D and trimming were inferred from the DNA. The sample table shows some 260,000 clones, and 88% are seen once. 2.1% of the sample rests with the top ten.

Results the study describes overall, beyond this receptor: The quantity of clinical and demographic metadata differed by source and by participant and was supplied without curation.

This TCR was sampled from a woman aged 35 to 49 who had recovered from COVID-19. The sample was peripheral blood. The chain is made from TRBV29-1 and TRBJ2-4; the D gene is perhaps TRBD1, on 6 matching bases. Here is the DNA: TGCAGCGTGATACAGGGAGCCAAAAACATTCAGTACTTC. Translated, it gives CSVIQGAKNIQYF.